This TCR beta chain was identified during a study of cytomegalovirus exposure and HLA in healthy donors. Study-level background: The roughly 110 validation repertoires were produced on the same platform as the 700 or so repertoires of the first cohort. This was reported in a later analysis. Findings and caveats of the study: Later, an analysis found that TCR clusters from the first cohort tended to co-occur in the roughly 120 validation repertoires. The study flagged some 170 TCR beta chains as cytomegalovirus-associated.

With respect to this clone: Antigen specificity is unknown.

Assay used: immunoSEQ multiplex PCR; TCRdb lists only in-frame clones, some missing. The data show fewer than 150,000 clones, with 88% seen just once and almost 8% held by the top ten. CDR1 and CDR2 (germline): MNHEY, SMNVEV (reference sequence). The CDR3 runs to 14 residues. The V and J ends lost 5 bases and 6 bases respectively, with 16 bases between them. Separate from the approximately 670-subject first cohort was the approximately 110-subject validation cohort, to which the donors belonged. This chain connects TRBV27 to TRBJ1-1, with D possibly matching TRBD1 (6 bases). Sequences were obtained from PBMCs. This receptor was taken from a woman between 18 and 29 years old in good health and CMV-seropositive. In DNA, the CDR3 is TGTGCCAGCAGTCCCCCGGGGGGGCGCTCTGAAGCTTTCTTT. Encoded protein: CASSPPGGRSEAFF.